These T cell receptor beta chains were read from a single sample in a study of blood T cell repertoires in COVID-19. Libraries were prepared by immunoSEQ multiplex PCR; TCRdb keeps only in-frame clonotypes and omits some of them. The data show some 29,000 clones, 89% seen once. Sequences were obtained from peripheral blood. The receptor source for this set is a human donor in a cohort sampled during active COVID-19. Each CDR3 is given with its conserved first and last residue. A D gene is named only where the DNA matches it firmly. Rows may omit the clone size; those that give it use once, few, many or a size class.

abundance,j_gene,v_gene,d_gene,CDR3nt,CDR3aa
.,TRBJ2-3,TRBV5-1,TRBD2,TGCGCCAGCAGCTTGGAAACTAGCGGATACACAGATACGCAGTATTTT,CASSLETSGYTDTQYF
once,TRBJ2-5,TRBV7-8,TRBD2,TGTGCCAGCAGCCGGACTAGCGGGGGAGAGACCCAGTACTTC,CASSRTSGGETQYF
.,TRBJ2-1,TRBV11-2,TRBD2,TGTGCCAGCAGCTTAGGAGCGGGGGGCAACAATGAGCAGTTCTTC,CASSLGAGGNNEQFF
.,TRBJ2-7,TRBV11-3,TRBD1,TGTGCCAGCAGCAGAGGACAGGGGGTGTCCGGAACCTACGAGCAGTACTTC,CASSRGQGVSGTYEQYF
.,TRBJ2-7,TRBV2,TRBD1,TGTGCCAGCAGTCTGGACAGGGGGCTTTCCTACGAGCAGTACTTC,CASSLDRGLSYEQYF
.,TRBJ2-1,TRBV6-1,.,TGTGCCAGCAGTGAAGCGCACAGGAGCTACAATGAGCAGTTCTTC,CASSEAHRSYNEQFF
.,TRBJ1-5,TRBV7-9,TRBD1,TGTGCCAGCAGCGACAGGGGAGTAATGCAGCCCCAGCATTTT,CASSDRGVMQPQHF
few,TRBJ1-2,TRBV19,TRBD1,TGTGCCACTAGGGACAGGGGCCTCCATAACTATGGCTACACCTTC,CATRDRGLHNYGYTF
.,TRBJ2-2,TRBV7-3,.,TGTGCCAGCAGCTTAAGTAGCCCCGGGGAGCTGTTTTTT,CASSLSSPGELFF
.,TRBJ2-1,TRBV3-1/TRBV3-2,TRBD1,TGTGCCAGCAGCCAAGGGGACAGGGATTTACACAATGAGCAGTTCTTC,CASSQGDRDLHNEQFF
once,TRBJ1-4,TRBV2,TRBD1,TGTGCCAGCAGTGCCGGGACAGTTGTTGAAAAACTGTTTTTT,CASSAGTVVEKLFF
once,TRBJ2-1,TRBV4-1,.,TGCGCCAGCAGCCAAGGTATTGAGGCCTACAATGAGCAGTTCTTC,CASSQGIEAYNEQFF
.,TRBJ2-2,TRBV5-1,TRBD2,TGCGCCAGCAGCCTGGGGACTAGCGGGACCACCGGGGAGCTGTTTTTT,CASSLGTSGTTGELFF
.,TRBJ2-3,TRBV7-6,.,TGTGCCAGCAGCATCGGACAGACTCGAGGGTATACGCAGTATTTT,CASSIGQTRGYTQYF
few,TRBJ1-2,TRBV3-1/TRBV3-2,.,TGTGCCAGCAGCCCGCAGACAGGTTATAATGGCTACACCTTC,CASSPQTGYNGYTF
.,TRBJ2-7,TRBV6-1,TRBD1,TGTGCCAGCAGTGATATATGGCAGGGACAGTACGAGCAGTACTTC,CASSDIWQGQYEQYF
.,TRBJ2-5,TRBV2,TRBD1,TGTGCCAGAGGGGACAGTAGGGAGACCCAGTACTTC,CARGDSRETQYF
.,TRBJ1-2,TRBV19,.,TGTGCCAGTAGTTCCTCGGGACATCATCGCCCAGCCACCGGCTACACCTTC,CASSSSGHHRPATGYTF
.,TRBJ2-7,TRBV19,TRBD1,TGTGCCAGTAGTACGGGACAGTACGAGCAGTACTTC,CASSTGQYEQYF